This T cell receptor (beta chain) was observed in a study of blood T cell repertoires in COVID-19. On the study more broadly: Samples of COVID-19 (acute and convalescent) were obtained from the United States, Italy and Spain.

V gave up 4 bases and J gave up 4 bases, with 17 bases separating them. CDR1 is SGHRS, CDR2 YFSETQ, per germline. This CDR3 region has 15 residues. As handled by the study authors: Reference gene primer amplification gave estimated nucleated cell counts. The table came from immunoSEQ multiplex PCR; TCRdb's copy has only in-frame clones and leaves some out. D and trimming were read from the DNA, whereas the V and J calls and clone size are those reported in that table. The sample has hundreds of thousands of clones, approximately 85% seen once. The genes are TRBV5-1 and TRBJ1-1; tentative D call: TRBD1 (5 bases). This sequence originates from a man aged 50-59 years with active or convalescent COVID-19. The sequencing input was peripheral blood. CDR3 DNA: TGCGCCAGCAGCGCTCAGGGTGTCCAGGGCACTGAAGCTTTCTTT. Translated: CASSAQGVQGTEAFF.